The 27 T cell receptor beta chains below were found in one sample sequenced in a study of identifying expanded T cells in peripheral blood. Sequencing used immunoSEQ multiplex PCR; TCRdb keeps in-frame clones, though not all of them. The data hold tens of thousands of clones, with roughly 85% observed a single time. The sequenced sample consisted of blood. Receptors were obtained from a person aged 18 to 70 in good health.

CDR3 sequence (DNA): TGTGCCAGCACCCCCCCAGGCCTCCCGCGGCCCCTCCACTTT. Amino acids: CASTPPGLPRPLHF. The genes are TRBV11-2 and TRBJ1-6, with D uncertain. From germline, CDR1 is SGHAT and CDR2 FQNNGV. V lost 7 bases to trimming and J lost 13 bases, with 20 bases between them. This CDR3 comprises 14 residues.

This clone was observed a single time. This chain's CDR3 is CASSQDFRGVETQYF. In DNA form, the CDR3 reads TGCGCCAGCAGCCAAGATTTCCGCGGGGTGGAGACCCAGTACTTC. The chain recombines TRBV4-3 with TRBJ2-5; a weak D match, TRBD2 (6 bases). Trimming pared 0 bases from V and 5 bases from J, leaving 13 bases between. This CDR3 has 15 residues. Germline lookup yields CDR1 LGHNA and CDR2 YSLEER.

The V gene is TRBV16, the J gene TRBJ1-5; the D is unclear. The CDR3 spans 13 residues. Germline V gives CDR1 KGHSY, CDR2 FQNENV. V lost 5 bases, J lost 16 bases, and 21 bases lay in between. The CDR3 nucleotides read TGTGCCAGCAGCGGCCGTAATTTCTTCGTACCACATTTT. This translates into CASSGRNFFVPHF.

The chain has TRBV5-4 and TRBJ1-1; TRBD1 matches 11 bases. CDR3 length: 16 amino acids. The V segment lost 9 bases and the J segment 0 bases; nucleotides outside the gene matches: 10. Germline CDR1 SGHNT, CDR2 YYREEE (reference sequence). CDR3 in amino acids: CATLSGTGGMNTEAFF. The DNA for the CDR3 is TGTGCCACCCTATCCGGGACAGGGGGAATGAACACTGAAGCTTTCTTT.

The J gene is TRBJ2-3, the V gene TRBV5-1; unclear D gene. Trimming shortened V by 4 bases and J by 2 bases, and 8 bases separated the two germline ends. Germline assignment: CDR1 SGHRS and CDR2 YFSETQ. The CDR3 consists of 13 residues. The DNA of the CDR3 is TGCGCCAGCAGCATCCAAAACACAGATACGCAGTATTTT. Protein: CASSIQNTDTQYF.

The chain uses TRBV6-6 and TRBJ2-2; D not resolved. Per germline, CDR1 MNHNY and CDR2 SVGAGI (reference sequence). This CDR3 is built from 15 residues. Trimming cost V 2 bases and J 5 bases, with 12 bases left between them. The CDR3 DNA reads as TGTGCCAGCAGTTACGGCGGTAGCCGAACCGGGGAGCTGTTTTTT. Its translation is CASSYGGSRTGELFF.

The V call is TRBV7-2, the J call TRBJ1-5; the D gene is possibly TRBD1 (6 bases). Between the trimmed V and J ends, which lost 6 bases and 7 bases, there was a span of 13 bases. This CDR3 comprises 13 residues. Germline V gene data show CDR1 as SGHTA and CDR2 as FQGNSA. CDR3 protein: CASSSGARQPQHF. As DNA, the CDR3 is TGTGCCAGCAGTTCAGGGGCAAGGCAGCCCCAGCATTTT.

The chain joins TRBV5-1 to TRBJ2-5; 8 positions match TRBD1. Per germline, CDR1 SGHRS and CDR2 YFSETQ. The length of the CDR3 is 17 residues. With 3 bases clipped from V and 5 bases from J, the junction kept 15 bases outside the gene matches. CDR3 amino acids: CASSWAGSTGAGETQYF. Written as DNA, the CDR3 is TGCGCCAGCAGCTGGGCGGGTTCGACAGGGGCGGGGGAGACCCAGTACTTC.

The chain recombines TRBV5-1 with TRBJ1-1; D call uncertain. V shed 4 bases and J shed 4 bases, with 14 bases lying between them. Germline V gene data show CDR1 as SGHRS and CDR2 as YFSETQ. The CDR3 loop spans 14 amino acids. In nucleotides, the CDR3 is TGCGCCAGCAGCCCCCCAGGACTGCTCACTGAAGCTTTCTTT. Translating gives CASSPPGLLTEAFF.

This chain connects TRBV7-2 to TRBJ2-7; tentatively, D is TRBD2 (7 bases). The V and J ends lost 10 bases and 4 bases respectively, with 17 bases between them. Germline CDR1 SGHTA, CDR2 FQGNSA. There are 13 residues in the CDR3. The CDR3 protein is CATSTGRGYEQYF. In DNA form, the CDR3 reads TGTGCCACCTCAACAGGGAGGGGGTACGAGCAGTACTTC. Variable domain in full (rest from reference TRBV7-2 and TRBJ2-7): GAGVSQSPSNKVTEKGKDVELRCDPISGHTALYWYRQSLGQGLEFLIYFQGNSAPDKSGLPSDRFSAERTGGSVSTLTIQRTQQEDSAVYLCATSTGRGYEQYFGPGTRLTVT.

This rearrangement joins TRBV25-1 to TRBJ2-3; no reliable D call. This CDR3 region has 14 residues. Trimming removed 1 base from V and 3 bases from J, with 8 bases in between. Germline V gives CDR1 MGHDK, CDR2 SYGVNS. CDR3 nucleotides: TGTGCCAGCAGTGAATTTGGAGAAACAGATACGCAGTATTTT. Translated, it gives CASSEFGETDTQYF. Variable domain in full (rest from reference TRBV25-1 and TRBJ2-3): EADIYQTPRYLVIGTGKKITLECSQTMGHDKMYWYQQDPGMELHLIHYSYGVNSTEKGDLSSESTVSRIRTEHFPLTLESARPSHTSQYLCASSEFGETDTQYFGPGTRLTVL.

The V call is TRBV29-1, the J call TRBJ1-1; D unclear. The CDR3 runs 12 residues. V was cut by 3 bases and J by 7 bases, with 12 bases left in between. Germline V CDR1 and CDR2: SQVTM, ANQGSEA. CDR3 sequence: CSVDLGTLEAFF. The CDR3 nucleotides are TGCAGCGTTGACCTAGGAACACTTGAAGCTTTCTTT.

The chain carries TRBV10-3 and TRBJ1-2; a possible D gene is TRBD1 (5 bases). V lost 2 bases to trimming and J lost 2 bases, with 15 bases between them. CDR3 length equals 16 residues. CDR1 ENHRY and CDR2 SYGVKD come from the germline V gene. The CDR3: CAISESPGLGNYGYTF. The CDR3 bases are TGTGCCATCAGTGAGAGCCCGGGACTGGGAAACTATGGCTACACCTTC.

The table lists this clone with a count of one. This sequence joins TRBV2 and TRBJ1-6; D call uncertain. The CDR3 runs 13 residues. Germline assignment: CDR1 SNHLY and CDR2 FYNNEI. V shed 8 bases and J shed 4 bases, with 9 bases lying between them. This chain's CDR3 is CASVTDYNSPLHF. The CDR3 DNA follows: TGTGCCAGCGTGACGGATTATAATTCACCCCTCCACTTT.

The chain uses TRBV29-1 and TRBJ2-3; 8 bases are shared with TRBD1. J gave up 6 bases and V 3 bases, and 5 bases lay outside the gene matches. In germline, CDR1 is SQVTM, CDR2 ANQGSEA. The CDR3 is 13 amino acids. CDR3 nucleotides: TGCAGCGTTGACAGGGGGCAAAGTGATACGCAGTATTTT. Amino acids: CSVDRGQSDTQYF.

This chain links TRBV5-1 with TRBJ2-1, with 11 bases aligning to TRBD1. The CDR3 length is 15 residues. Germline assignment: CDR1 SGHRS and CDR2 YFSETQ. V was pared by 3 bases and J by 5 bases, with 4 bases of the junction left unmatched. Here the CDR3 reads CASSSGQGVHNEQFF. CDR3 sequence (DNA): TGCGCCAGCAGCTCGGGACAGGGGGTCCACAATGAGCAGTTCTTC.

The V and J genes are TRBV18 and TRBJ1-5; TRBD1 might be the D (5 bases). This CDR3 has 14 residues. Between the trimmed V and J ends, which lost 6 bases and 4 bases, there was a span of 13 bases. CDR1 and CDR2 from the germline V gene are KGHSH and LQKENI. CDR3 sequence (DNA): TGTGCCAGCTCCCCAGGGACGGGAAATCAGCCCCAGCATTTT. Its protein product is CASSPGTGNQPQHF.

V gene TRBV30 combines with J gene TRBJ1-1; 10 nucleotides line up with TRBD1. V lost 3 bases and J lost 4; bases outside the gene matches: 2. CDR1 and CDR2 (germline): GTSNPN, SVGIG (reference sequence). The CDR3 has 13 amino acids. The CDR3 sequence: CAWRGQGGTEAFF. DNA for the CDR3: TGTGCCTGGAGAGGACAGGGGGGCACTGAAGCTTTCTTT.

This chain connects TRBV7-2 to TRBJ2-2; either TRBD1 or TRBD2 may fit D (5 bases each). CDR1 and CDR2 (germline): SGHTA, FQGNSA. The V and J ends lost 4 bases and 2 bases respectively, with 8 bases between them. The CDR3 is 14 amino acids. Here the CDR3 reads CASSWDGNTGELFF. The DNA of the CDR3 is TGTGCCAGCAGCTGGGACGGAAACACCGGGGAGCTGTTTTTT.

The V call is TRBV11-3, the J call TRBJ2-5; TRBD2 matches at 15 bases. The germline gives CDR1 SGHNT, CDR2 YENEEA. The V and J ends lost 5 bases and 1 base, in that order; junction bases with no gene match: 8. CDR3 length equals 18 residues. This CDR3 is CASSTGGLAGGLQETQYF. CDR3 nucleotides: TGTGCCAGCAGCACAGGGGGACTAGCGGGGGGACTCCAAGAGACCCAGTACTTC.

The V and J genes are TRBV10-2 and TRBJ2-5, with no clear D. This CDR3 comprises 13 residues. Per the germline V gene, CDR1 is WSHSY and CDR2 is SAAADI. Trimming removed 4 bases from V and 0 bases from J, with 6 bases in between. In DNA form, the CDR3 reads TGCGCCAGCAGTGTAACGTACCAAGAGACCCAGTACTTC. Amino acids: CASSVTYQETQYF.

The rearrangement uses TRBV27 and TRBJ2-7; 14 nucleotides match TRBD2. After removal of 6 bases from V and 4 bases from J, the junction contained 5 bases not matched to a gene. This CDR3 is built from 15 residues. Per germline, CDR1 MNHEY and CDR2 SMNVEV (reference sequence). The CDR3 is CASRNGLAGGYEQYF. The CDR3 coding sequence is TGTGCCAGCAGAAACGGACTAGCGGGGGGTTACGAGCAGTACTTC.

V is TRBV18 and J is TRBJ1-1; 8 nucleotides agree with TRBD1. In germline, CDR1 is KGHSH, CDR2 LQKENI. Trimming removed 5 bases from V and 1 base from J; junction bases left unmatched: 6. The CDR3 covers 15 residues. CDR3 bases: TGTGCCAGCTCAGTACAGACAGGGGAGAACACTGAAGCTTTCTTT. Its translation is CASSVQTGENTEAFF.

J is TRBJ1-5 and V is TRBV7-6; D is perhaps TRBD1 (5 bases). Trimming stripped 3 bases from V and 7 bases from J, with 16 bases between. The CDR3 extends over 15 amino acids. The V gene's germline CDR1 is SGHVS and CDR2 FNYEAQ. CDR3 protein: CASSFQPGMDQPQHF. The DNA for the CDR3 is TGTGCCAGCAGCTTTCAACCAGGGATGGACCAGCCCCAGCATTTT.

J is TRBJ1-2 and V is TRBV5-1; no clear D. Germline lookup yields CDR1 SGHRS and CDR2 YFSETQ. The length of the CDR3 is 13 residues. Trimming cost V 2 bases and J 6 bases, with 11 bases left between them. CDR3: CASSLTEIHGYTF. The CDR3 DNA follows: TGCGCCAGCAGCTTAACTGAGATCCATGGCTACACCTTC.

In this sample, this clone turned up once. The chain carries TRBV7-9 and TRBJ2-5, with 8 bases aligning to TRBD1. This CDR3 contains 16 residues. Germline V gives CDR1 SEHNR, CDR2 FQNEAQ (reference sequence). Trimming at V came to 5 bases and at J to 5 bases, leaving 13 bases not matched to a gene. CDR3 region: CASSPLWTGPEETQYF. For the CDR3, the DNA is TGTGCCAGCAGCCCGCTTTGGACAGGGCCAGAGGAGACCCAGTACTTC.

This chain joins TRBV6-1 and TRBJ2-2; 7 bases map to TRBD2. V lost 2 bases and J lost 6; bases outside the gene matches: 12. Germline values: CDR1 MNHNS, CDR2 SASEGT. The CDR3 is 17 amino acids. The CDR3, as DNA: TGTGCCAGCAGTGAACGGTGGTGGGAGGGGTTGGCCGGGGAGCTGTTTTTT. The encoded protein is CASSERWWEGLAGELFF.